The source of this T cell receptor beta chain is a study of beta chain features in type 1 diabetes. Study-level points and caveats: Patients with Type 1 diabetes showed moderately but significantly shorter TCRB CDR3s in all four CD4+ subsets. PCR could preferentially amplify shorter templates, alike in patients and controls. In type 1 diabetes patients, VDJ junctions had fewer insertions; deletions at these junctions were more frequent. TCRB repertoires of naive, central memory and Treg cells appeared more similar among patients than among healthy donors.

Expressed TCRB transcripts got sequenced, as all isolated RNA was reverse transcribed. Sequencing was performed with immunoSEQ multiplex PCR; in TCRdb, only in-frame clones are kept and a portion is missing. The table shows 500,000 to 800,000 clones, with around 11% occurring only once. As concerns this clone: Its specificity is unknown.

Germline V gene lookup returns CDR1 SGDLS and CDR2 YYNGEE. The CDR3 is 16 residues long. Trimming stripped 0 bases from V and 4 bases from J, with 17 bases between. Staining for CD45RO/CCR7/CD25/CD127/CD95/CD27 allowed sorting of CD4+ naive, central memory, regulatory and stem cell-like memory cells. The specimen sequenced was naive CD4+ T cells from blood. The receptor was isolated from a man between 25 and 39 years old with type 1 diabetes. The rearrangement uses TRBV9 and TRBJ2-7; D is unclear. DNA of the CDR3: TGTGCCAGCAGCGTAGTTTCAGTGCCCTCCCCTTACGAGCAGTACTTC. This encodes CASSVVSVPSPYEQYF.